This T cell receptor beta chain is drawn from a study of T cell responses to AZD1222 COVID-19 vaccine. The study, taken as a whole, reports: Increased Spike-specific TCR breadth and depth were observed after two AZD1222 doses. Among the donors, most were white British and more were female, and clonal diversity was possibly underestimated.

The data were produced by immunoSEQ multiplex PCR, yet TCRdb's version contains in-frame clones alone and is incomplete. Of around 130,000 clones in the sample, about 86% were seen once. The germline V gene has CDR1 KGHSH and CDR2 LQKENI. The length of the CDR3 is 13 residues. V lost 5 bases, J lost 9 bases, and 14 bases lay in between. Of note for this clone: Its target is unknown.

The sample was peripheral blood, taken on day 0 of AZD1222 vaccination. The receptor comes from an adult in good health. The chain links TRBV18 to TRBJ2-1; D remains unclear. The CDR3 sequence is CASSASPATEQFF. In DNA form, the CDR3 reads TGTGCCAGCTCAGCCTCGCCGGCTACTGAGCAGTTCTTC.